This passage covers 5 T cell receptor beta chains from one sample sequenced in a study of blood T cell repertoires in COVID-19. Generated by immunoSEQ multiplex PCR, the TCRdb table keeps only in-frame clones and is missing some. The table includes around 120,000 clones, roughly 81% detected once. The sequenced material came from peripheral blood. The source is a human donor in a cohort sampled during active COVID-19.

This sequence joins TRBV10-3 and TRBJ2-1, with TRBD2 matching over 8 bases. The CDR3 has 16 residues. Trimming at V came to 0 bases and at J to 7 bases, leaving 8 bases not matched to a gene. From germline, CDR1 is ENHRY and CDR2 SYGVKD. CDR3 sequence: CAISESPAGVSNEQFF. For the CDR3, the DNA is TGTGCCATCAGTGAGTCGCCAGCGGGAGTAAGTAATGAGCAGTTCTTC.

The V call is TRBV5-4, the J call TRBJ2-3; D remains unclear. Trimming took off 0 bases at V and 2 bases at J, with 7 bases between the two ends. CDR3 length: 14 amino acids. Germline CDR1 SGHNT, CDR2 YYREEE (reference sequence). The CDR3 coding sequence is TGTGCCAGCAGCTTGGAATCAAACACAGATACGCAGTATTTT. This codes for CASSLESNTDTQYF.

The chain carries TRBV19 and TRBJ1-4, with a possible D match to TRBD1 (5 bases). V lost 5 bases and J lost 3, with 10 bases in between. This CDR3 has 14 residues. The germline CDR1 and CDR2 sequences are LNHDA and SQIVND (reference sequence). The CDR3 is CASSAGRANEKLFF. The CDR3 DNA reads TGTGCCAGTAGTGCGGGACGGGCTAATGAAAAACTGTTTTTT.

The chain couples TRBV6-5 to TRBJ2-1; a weak D match, TRBD2 (5 bases). The germline V gene encodes CDR1 MNHEY and CDR2 SVGAGI. There are 13 residues in the CDR3. The V and J ends lost 8 bases and 5 bases respectively, with 13 bases between them. The CDR3 DNA is TGTGCCAGCTCCGGACTCGGGGACAATGAGCAGTTCTTC. Translation: CASSGLGDNEQFF.

The chain is built from TRBV4-1 and TRBJ1-2; maybe TRBD1 (5 bases). The CDR3 length is 16 residues. V was trimmed by 1 base and J by 0 bases, leaving 12 bases between them. CDR1 and CDR2 from the germline V gene are MGHRA and YSYEKL. CDR3 residues: CASSQGGAGSNYGYTF. In nucleotides, the CDR3 is TGCGCCAGCAGCCAAGGAGGCGCAGGGTCTAACTATGGCTACACCTTC.